Following are 25 T cell receptor beta chains from one sample sequenced in a study of blood T cell repertoires in COVID-19. The protocol was immunoSEQ multiplex PCR, while the TCRdb copy is restricted to in-frame clones and leaves out a portion. This sample has 120,000 to 150,000 clones; 70% to 90% occur once, and the top ten carry more than 7.5%. Specimen: peripheral blood. Source of these receptors: a woman aged 55-70 years with COVID-19, enrolled during active disease.

The chain couples TRBV23-1 to TRBJ1-1, with D hard to call. TRBV23-1 belongs to the ORF category, with a function that is uncertain. There are 13 residues in the CDR3. Trimming cost V 4 bases and J 5 bases, with 11 bases left between them. The CDR3 coding sequence is TGCGCCAGCAGTCCGATGCGGCGAACTGAAGCTTTCTTT. This codes for CASSPMRRTEAFF.

V usage is TRBV27 and J usage is TRBJ2-1; D perhaps matches TRBD2 (7 bases). Germline CDR1 is MNHEY and CDR2 is SMNVEV (reference sequence). V dropped 3 bases and J dropped 2 bases, with 11 bases sitting between them. The CDR3 extends over 15 amino acids. CDR3 sequence (DNA): TGTGCCAGCAGTTTTGAGGGGGGGCCCTACAATGAGCAGTTCTTC. It encodes CASSFEGGPYNEQFF.

This chain uses TRBV11-3 with TRBJ2-1; 8 bases line up with TRBD2. CDR3 length: 15 residues. The V gene's germline CDR1 is SGHNT and CDR2 YENEEA. J gave up 5 bases and V 5 bases, and 8 bases lay outside the gene matches. The DNA for the CDR3 is TGTGCCAGCAGCCAAGACGGGACTAGGGACAATGAGCAGTTCTTC. Protein: CASSQDGTRDNEQFF.

The chain joins TRBV6-5 to TRBJ2-1, with D perhaps TRBD1 (6 bases). Trimming took off 5 bases at V and 4 bases at J, with 15 bases between the two ends. The CDR3 length is 15 residues. The germline V gene has CDR1 MNHEY and CDR2 SVGAGI. In DNA form, the CDR3 reads TGTGCCAGCAGTACCTACAGGGCTCCTTACAATGAGCAGTTCTTC. Translated, it gives CASSTYRAPYNEQFF.

This clone is a singleton in its sample. The gene calls are TRBV7-6 and TRBJ2-3; 11 bases are shared with TRBD2. The CDR3 spans 20 residues. After removal of 3 bases from V and 1 base from J, the junction contained 15 bases not matched to a gene. Germline CDR1 SGHVS, CDR2 FNYEAQ. This chain's CDR3 is CASSFRLAGRFSPGTDTQYF. CDR3 in DNA: TGTGCCAGCAGCTTTAGACTAGCGGGGAGATTTTCCCCCGGCACAGATACGCAGTATTTT.

The chain uses TRBV11-2 and TRBJ2-5; 12 bases fit TRBD2. Germline CDR1 is SGHAT and CDR2 is FQNNGV. The CDR3 runs 16 residues. The V segment lost 5 bases and the J segment 2 bases; nucleotides outside the gene matches: 6. This CDR3 is CASSRGLAGLQETQYF. CDR3 nucleotides: TGTGCCAGCAGCCGCGGACTAGCGGGGCTGCAAGAGACCCAGTACTTC.

V usage is TRBV2 and J usage is TRBJ1-2, with 8 bases matching TRBD1. Germline V gene data show CDR1 as SNHLY and CDR2 as FYNNEI. The CDR3 sequence is 15 residues long. The junction had 14 bases not matched to a gene; V was cut back by 6 bases and J by 8 bases. CDR3 residues: CASSVTDRGGVGYTF. CDR3 DNA sequence: TGTGCCAGCAGCGTAACTGACAGGGGCGGGGTCGGCTACACCTTC.

This clone appeared a single time. The chain couples TRBV28 to TRBJ2-5, with 13 nucleotides matching TRBD2. The CDR3 contains 17 residues. Germline loops: CDR1 MDHEN, CDR2 SYDVKM. After removal of 5 bases from V and 5 bases from J, the junction contained 11 bases not matched to a gene. The CDR3 loop reads CASSKGLAGVLAETQYF. In nucleotides, the CDR3 is TGTGCCAGCAGTAAAGGACTAGCGGGGGTCTTAGCGGAGACCCAGTACTTC.

This clone has a handful of counts. The chain joins TRBV5-1 to TRBJ2-2; D possibly corresponds to TRBD2 (5 bases). Trimming pared 5 bases from V and 3 bases from J, leaving 14 bases between. The CDR3 runs to 15 residues. Germline loops: CDR1 SGHRS, CDR2 YFSETQ. The CDR3 nucleotides are TGCGCCAGCAGGACCGTGGGAGTAGACACCGGGGAGCTGTTTTTT. This translates into CASRTVGVDTGELFF.

The V and J genes are TRBV27 and TRBJ2-3, with TRBD2 matching 10 bases. Germline CDR1 reads MNHEY; CDR2 reads SMNVEV (reference sequence). Losses at the gene ends were 5 bases for V and 0 bases for J; bases not matched to a gene: 11. The CDR3 has 18 residues. The CDR3 DNA follows: TGTGCCAGCAGTCGCCCCCCCCTAGCGGGGGATAGCACAGATACGCAGTATTTT. This sequence encodes CASSRPPLAGDSTDTQYF.

The chain carries TRBV5-4 and TRBJ1-1; D unclear. This CDR3 has 13 residues. The V end lost 3 bases, the J end lost 1 base, and 7 bases lay between the germline ends. Germline lookup yields CDR1 SGHNT and CDR2 YYREEE (reference sequence). In nucleotides, the CDR3 is TGTGCCAGCAGCTCGACACCGAACACTGAAGCTTTCTTT. Translated: CASSSTPNTEAFF.

This clone turned up a few times. The chain couples TRBV7-6 to TRBJ1-4; the match to TRBD1 covers 9 bases. CDR3 length equals 16 residues. Losses at the gene ends were 2 bases for V and 7 bases for J; bases not matched to a gene: 8. Germline V gene lookup returns CDR1 SGHVS and CDR2 FNYEAQ. The CDR3 spells CASSLYRDREGEKLFF. CDR3 nucleotide sequence: TGTGCCAGCAGCTTATACCGGGACAGGGAAGGTGAAAAACTGTTTTTT.

The chain carries TRBV14 and TRBJ2-5, with D unresolved. Germline V lookup: CDR1 SGHDN, CDR2 FVKESK. Trimming left V 0 bases short and J 4 bases short, with 12 bases between. The CDR3 consists of 15 residues. Here the CDR3 DNA reads TGTGCCAGCAGCCAAGATAGACCCAGGTCAGAGACCCAGTACTTC. This codes for CASSQDRPRSETQYF.

CDR3 sequence: CASSTRTGSRYGYTF. CDR3 sequence (DNA): TGTGCCAGTAGTACCCGGACAGGTAGCCGCTATGGCTACACCTTC. J is TRBJ1-2 and V is TRBV19; TRBD1 matches at 7 bases. This CDR3 contains 15 residues. Germline V CDR1 and CDR2: LNHDA, SQIVND (reference sequence). Trimming at V came to 4 bases and at J to 4 bases, leaving 9 bases not matched to a gene.

This clone appeared a single time. This chain connects TRBV18 to TRBJ1-1, with no clear D. The germline CDR1 and CDR2 sequences are KGHSH and LQKENI. This CDR3 is 12 amino acids long. Trimming left V 6 bases short and J 3 bases short, with 8 bases between. The chain's CDR3 is CASSQRDTEAFF. The CDR3 nucleotides read TGTGCCAGCTCTCAACGGGACACTGAAGCTTTCTTT. Full variable domain (remainder filled in from reference TRBV18 and TRBJ1-1): NAGVMQNPRHLVRRRGQEARLRCSPMKGHSHVYWYRQLPEEGLKFMVYLQKENIIDESGMPKERFSAEFPKEGPSILRIQQVVRGDSAAYFCASSQRDTEAFFGQGTRLTVV.

This chain uses TRBV6-5 with TRBJ1-2; 9 bases fit TRBD1. In germline, CDR1 is MNHEY, CDR2 SVGAGI. The CDR3 sequence is 13 residues long. Trimming cost V 6 bases and J 7 bases; bases outside gene matches: 6. The CDR3 region has the DNA TGTGCCAGCAGCGGACAGGGGAAACGTGGCTACACCTTC. This codes for CASSGQGKRGYTF.

This sequence joins TRBV7-6 and TRBJ1-5; D is uncertain. Trimming shortened V by 2 bases and J by 5 bases, and 13 bases separated the two germline ends. Germline lookup yields CDR1 SGHVS and CDR2 FNYEAQ. The CDR3 runs 15 residues. The CDR3 is CASSLRASGDQPQHF. The CDR3 DNA reads TGTGCCAGCAGCTTAAGGGCCAGCGGGGATCAGCCCCAGCATTTT.

The V and J genes are TRBV27 and TRBJ2-7, with 12 bases lining up with TRBD1. Germline values: CDR1 MNHEY, CDR2 SMNVEV (reference sequence). The CDR3 extends over 15 amino acids. Unmatched junction bases numbered 6, after V lost 6 bases and J lost 3 bases. CDR3 in DNA: TGTGCCAGCAGCCGAGGGACAGGGGGCCTCTACGAGCAGTACTTC. Amino acid sequence: CASSRGTGGLYEQYF.

The chain carries TRBV18 and TRBJ2-5, with D possibly being TRBD1 (5 bases). V lost 0 bases to trimming and J lost 3 bases, with 11 bases between them. This CDR3 spans 15 amino acids. Germline V gene data show CDR1 as KGHSH and CDR2 as LQKENI. The CDR3 reads CASSPPSDSEETQYF. CDR3 DNA sequence: TGTGCCAGCTCACCACCGTCCGACAGCGAAGAGACCCAGTACTTC.

This chain uses TRBV19 with TRBJ2-1; the D gene is possibly TRBD2 (5 bases). This CDR3 comprises 13 residues. CDR1 and CDR2 from the germline V gene are LNHDA and SQIVND (reference sequence). V dropped 5 bases and J dropped 10 bases, with 15 bases sitting between them. DNA for the CDR3: TGTGCCAGTAGTCGGCAGCCATCGGGGGAGCAGTTCTTC. As protein: CASSRQPSGEQFF.

The V gene is TRBV5-6, the J gene TRBJ1-5, with 8 bases identical to TRBD1. Germline V gives CDR1 SGHDT, CDR2 YYEEEE. This CDR3 has 17 residues. The V segment lost 3 bases and the J segment 7 bases; nucleotides outside the gene matches: 15. The CDR3 here is CASSSGTGAASGQPQHF. For the CDR3, the DNA is TGTGCCAGCAGCTCCGGGACAGGAGCCGCGTCTGGCCAGCCCCAGCATTTT.

This chain uses TRBV6-2 or TRBV6-3 with TRBJ2-3, with D perhaps TRBD1 (6 bases). V gave up 5 bases and J gave up 6 bases, with 6 bases separating them. The CDR3 length is 11 residues. Germline assignment: CDR1 MNHEY and CDR2 SVGEGT. The CDR3: CASSQGDTQYF. CDR3 bases: TGTGCCAGCAGTCAGGGGGATACGCAGTATTTT.

The genes are TRBV11-2 and TRBJ2-2; D might be TRBD2 (6 bases). Germline V gene sequence: CDR1 SGHAT, CDR2 FQNNGV. The CDR3 is 16 residues long. Trimming took off 2 bases at V and 1 base at J, with 11 bases between the two ends. CDR3 DNA: TGTGCCAGCAGCTTACGGCGGGGAGTGAACACCGGGGAGCTGTTTTTT. Protein product: CASSLRRGVNTGELFF.

This chain uses TRBV7-2 with TRBJ2-2, with D unclear. The CDR3 extends over 12 amino acids. The germline V gene has CDR1 SGHTA and CDR2 FQGNSA. Trimming pared 7 bases from V and 7 bases from J, leaving 10 bases between. CDR3 nucleotide sequence: TGTGCCAGCATCCAGGTGGGCGGGGAGCTGTTTTTT. Translating gives CASIQVGGELFF.

The rearrangement joins TRBV3-1 (or the pseudogene TRBV3-2) to TRBJ1-3; D gene unclear. V dropped 0 bases and J dropped 0 bases, with 24 bases sitting between them. This CDR3 has 21 residues. Per germline, CDR1 LGHDT and CDR2 YNNKEL (reference sequence). DNA for the CDR3: TGTGCCAGCAGCCAAGATCATCCGGGGTCACCAAACAGAGTCTCTGGAAACACCATATATTTT. Protein: CASSQDHPGSPNRVSGNTIYF.